One sample yielded the 8 T cell receptor beta chains listed below, sequenced in a study of T cells in Graves' hyperthyroidism and ophthalmopathy. Authors of the study amplified TCR beta CDR3 regions from RNA transcripts. HTBI primers drove first-round RT-PCR of the TCR CDR3. Each CDR3 protein is one row after TCRdb ran MiXCR on the multiplex PCR reads. The sample holds some 440,000 distinct CDR3 sequences, approximately 15% seen once. Sequencing was carried out using blood. The receptors here all came from a woman between 18 and 29 years old with Graves' hyperthyroidism.

The chain uses TRBV20-1 and TRBJ2-7, with 8 nucleotides matching TRBD2. With V trimmed by 0 bases and J by 3 bases, 7 bases remained unmatched. Per the germline V gene, CDR1 is DFQATT and CDR2 is SNEGSKA (reference sequence). CDR3 length equals 15 residues. The CDR3 region is CSARDLVAGNYEQYF. The CDR3 DNA reads as TGCAGTGCTAGAGATCTGGTAGCGGGGAACTACGAGCAGTACTTC.

This clonotype has ten or more counts. The chain links TRBV12-5 to TRBJ2-3; no firm D call. CDR3 length: 13 amino acids. Trimming removed 3 bases at V and 3 bases at J, with 7 bases between. CDR1 LGHNT and CDR2 FRNRAP come from the germline V gene. The DNA for the CDR3 is TGTGCTAGTGGTTTCGGGCCTACAGATACGCAGTATTTT. Its translation: CASGFGPTDTQYF.

V and J are TRBV15 and TRBJ2-5; 9 bases line up with TRBD1. J lost 4 bases, V lost 6 bases, and 9 bases had no gene match. The CDR3 sequence is 15 residues long. Germline CDR1 is LNHNV and CDR2 is YYDKDF (reference sequence). The CDR3 DNA reads TGTGCCACCAGAAGAACGGACAGGGGAACAGAGACCCAGTACTTC. Translating it yields CATRRTDRGTETQYF.

This clonotype was counted ten times or more. CDR3 in amino acids: CASSTPGTSGNEQFF. The DNA of the CDR3 is TGTGCCAGCAGCACCCCAGGGACCTCCGGAAATGAGCAGTTCTTC. The gene calls are TRBV9 and TRBJ2-1, with D perhaps being TRBD1 or TRBD2 (5 bases each). V was trimmed by 4 bases and J by 7 bases, leaving 18 bases between them. The germline V gene encodes CDR1 SGDLS and CDR2 YYNGEE. The CDR3 length is 15 residues.

Remarks on this clonotype: A much larger clone differs from this one at a single base, so this may be a read error. V usage is TRBV6-6 and J usage is TRBJ1-4; maybe TRBD1 (5 bases). In germline, CDR1 is MNHNY, CDR2 SVGAGI (reference sequence). V lost 0 bases and J lost 12, with 11 bases in between. The CDR3 has 13 amino acids. The DNA for the CDR3 is TGTGCCAGCAGTTACTCGTGGGGCGAAGAACTGTTTTTT. This translates into CASSYSWGEELFF.

This clonotype has a count of ten or more. The J gene is TRBJ2-3, the V gene TRBV19; the D is unclear. V shed 3 bases and J shed 8 bases, with 18 bases lying between them. CDR1 LNHDA and CDR2 SQIVND come from the germline V gene (reference sequence). The CDR3 is 15 amino acids. CDR3 coding DNA: TGTGCCAGTAGTATCGCCACCCGCTACGGTAGTACGCAGTATTTT. It codes for CASSIATRYGSTQYF.

This clonotype has just a few counts. This chain connects TRBV6-1 to TRBJ1-5; D is unresolved. The CDR3 contains 15 residues. The germline V and J ends were trimmed by 3 bases and 0 bases, with 9 bases remaining between them. Germline V gives CDR1 MNHNS, CDR2 SASEGT. The CDR3 DNA sequence: TGTGCCAGCAGTGATGGCGGATATAGCAATCAGCCCCAGCATTTT. This codes for CASSDGGYSNQPQHF.

This clonotype was detected ten times or more. The chain is built from TRBV29-1 and TRBJ2-7; D call uncertain. V was trimmed by 0 bases and J by 5 bases, leaving 5 bases between them. Germline V gene lookup returns CDR1 SQVTM and CDR2 ANQGSEA. The CDR3 consists of 11 residues. CDR3 coding DNA: TGCAGCGTTGAAGAGGGCCACGAGCAGTACTTC. It specifies CSVEEGHEQYF.